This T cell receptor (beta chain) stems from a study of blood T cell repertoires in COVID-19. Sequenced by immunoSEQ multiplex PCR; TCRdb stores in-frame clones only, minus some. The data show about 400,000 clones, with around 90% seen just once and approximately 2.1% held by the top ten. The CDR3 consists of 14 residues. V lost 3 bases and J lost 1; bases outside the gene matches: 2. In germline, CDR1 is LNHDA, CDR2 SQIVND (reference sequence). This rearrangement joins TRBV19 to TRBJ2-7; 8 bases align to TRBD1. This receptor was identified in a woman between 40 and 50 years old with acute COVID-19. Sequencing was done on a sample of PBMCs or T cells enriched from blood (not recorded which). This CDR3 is CASSIQGASYEQYF. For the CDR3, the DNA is TGTGCCAGTAGTATCCAGGGGGCGTCCTACGAGCAGTACTTC. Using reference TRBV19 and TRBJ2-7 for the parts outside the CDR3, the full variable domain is DGGITQSPKYLFRKEGQNVTLSCEQNLNHDAMYWYRQDPGQGLRLIYYSQIVNDFQKGDIAEGYSVSREKKESFPLTVTSAQKNPTAFYLCASSIQGASYEQYFGPGTRLTVT.